These T cell receptor beta chains were read from a single sample in a study of T cells in Graves' hyperthyroidism and ophthalmopathy. TCRdb analysed the multiplex PCR reads with MiXCR anew, one entry per CDR3 protein. This sample carries about 250,000 distinct CDR3 sequences, around 26% of them seen once, and the ten largest clones take about 40%. Sequenced material: blood. Every receptor here comes from a middle-aged woman with Graves' ophthalmopathy. CDR3s include the opening cysteine and the closing phenylalanine or tryptophan. The order of the fields is clone size, D gene, V gene, J gene, CDR3 protein, CDR3 DNA. D genes are given only for firm matches. Clone size appears in some rows only: once, few, many, or a class for an expanded clone.

abundance: many
d_gene: TRBD2
v_gene: TRBV7-9
j_gene: TRBJ2-5
CDR3aa: CASSSTSGRTAWETQYF
CDR3nt: TGTGCCAGCAGCTCGACTAGCGGGAGAACGGCATGGGAGACCCAGTACTTC

abundance: many
d_gene: TRBD1
v_gene: TRBV6-2/TRBV6-3
j_gene: TRBJ1-1
CDR3aa: CASSYSAEGTGMIAEAFF
CDR3nt: TGTGCCAGCAGTTACTCCGCGGAAGGGACAGGGATGATCGCTGAAGCTTTCTTT

abundance: NA
d_gene: NA
v_gene: TRBV30
j_gene: TRBJ2-1
CDR3aa: CAWGVRGYEQFF
CDR3nt: TGTGCCTGGGGTGTAAGGGGCTATGAGCAGTTCTTC

abundance: many
d_gene: TRBD1
v_gene: TRBV14
j_gene: TRBJ1-2
CDR3aa: CASSQGTGPYGYTF
CDR3nt: TGTGCCAGCAGCCAAGGGACAGGGCCCTATGGCTACACCTTC

abundance: many
d_gene: NA
v_gene: TRBV18
j_gene: TRBJ2-5
CDR3aa: CASSREQGQSQYF
CDR3nt: TGTGCCAGCTCACGGGAGCAGGGTCAGAGCCAGTACTTC

abundance: many
d_gene: NA
v_gene: TRBV27
j_gene: TRBJ2-7
CDR3aa: CASTKRRTPYEQYF
CDR3nt: TGTGCCAGCACCAAGAGACGTACTCCCTACGAGCAGTACTTC

abundance: few
d_gene: NA
v_gene: TRBV5-1
j_gene: TRBJ1-2
CDR3aa: CASSLDSSGSVFGYTF
CDR3nt: TGCGCCAGCAGCTTGGATTCCTCCGGTTCGGTGTTTGGCTACACCTTC

abundance: many
d_gene: NA
v_gene: TRBV30
j_gene: TRBJ1-5
CDR3aa: CAWSLNGPQHF
CDR3nt: TGTGCCTGGAGTTTGAATGGGCCCCAGCATTTT

abundance: many
d_gene: NA
v_gene: TRBV28
j_gene: TRBJ1-2
CDR3aa: CASWGAEGYTF
CDR3nt: TGTGCCAGCTGGGGGGCGGAGGGCTACACCTTC

abundance: many
d_gene: NA
v_gene: TRBV28
j_gene: TRBJ1-2
CDR3aa: CASSTGPNNYGYTF
CDR3nt: TGTGCCAGCAGCACGGGACCCAACAACTATGGCTACACCTTC

abundance: many
d_gene: TRBD2
v_gene: TRBV28
j_gene: TRBJ2-3
CDR3aa: CASSLARLAGVSNTQYF
CDR3nt: TGTGCCAGCAGTTTAGCTAGACTAGCGGGAGTGTCCAACACGCAGTATTTT

abundance: many
d_gene: TRBD2
v_gene: TRBV10-1
j_gene: TRBJ2-2
CDR3aa: CASSEKGGLADFANTGELFF
CDR3nt: TGCGCCAGCAGTGAGAAGGGCGGTCTAGCGGACTTCGCGAACACCGGGGAGCTGTTTTTT

abundance: NA
d_gene: TRBD2
v_gene: TRBV27
j_gene: TRBJ2-7
CDR3aa: CASRLAGGQAYEQYF
CDR3nt: TGTGCCAGCAGACTAGCGGGAGGGCAGGCCTACGAGCAGTACTTC

abundance: many
d_gene: TRBD2
v_gene: TRBV28
j_gene: TRBJ2-6
CDR3aa: CASSHRGGVPSGANVLTF
CDR3nt: TGTGCCAGCAGTCACCGTGGGGGGGTCCCCTCCGGGGCCAACGTCCTGACTTTC

abundance: few
d_gene: NA
v_gene: TRBV2
j_gene: TRBJ1-2
CDR3aa: CGTRGGRTYGYTF
CDR3nt: TGTGGCACAAGAGGGGGGCGCACCTATGGCTACACCTTC

abundance: NA
d_gene: TRBD2
v_gene: TRBV25-1
j_gene: TRBJ2-5
CDR3aa: CASSVTSGDQETQYF
CDR3nt: TGTGCCAGCAGTGTGACTAGCGGTGACCAAGAGACCCAGTACTTC

abundance: many
d_gene: TRBD1
v_gene: TRBV5-1
j_gene: TRBJ2-7
CDR3aa: CASSLGDSSYEQYF
CDR3nt: TGCGCCAGCAGCTTGGGGGACAGCTCCTACGAGCAGTACTTC

abundance: many
d_gene: NA
v_gene: TRBV7-9
j_gene: TRBJ2-7
CDR3aa: CASSLSPTAYEQYF
CDR3nt: TGTGCCAGCAGCTTAAGTCCCACGGCCTACGAGCAGTACTTC

abundance: many
d_gene: TRBD2
v_gene: TRBV20-1
j_gene: TRBJ2-5
CDR3aa: CSAPRLAYRGSWETQYF
CDR3nt: TGCAGTGCCCCACGACTAGCGTATCGAGGATCGTGGGAGACCCAGTACTTC

abundance: many
d_gene: NA
v_gene: TRBV28
j_gene: TRBJ1-1
CDR3aa: CASSLVVATEAFF
CDR3nt: TGTGCCAGCAGTTTAGTGGTCGCCACTGAAGCTTTCTTT

abundance: many
d_gene: TRBD2
v_gene: TRBV28
j_gene: TRBJ2-7
CDR3aa: CASSWGLAGGDEQYF
CDR3nt: TGTGCCAGCAGCTGGGGACTAGCGGGAGGAGACGAGCAGTACTTC

abundance: NA
d_gene: TRBD2
v_gene: TRBV6-5
j_gene: TRBJ2-7
CDR3aa: CASSYGSGSQYEQYF
CDR3nt: TGTGCCAGCAGTTACGGTAGCGGGAGTCAGTACGAGCAGTACTTC

abundance: many
d_gene: NA
v_gene: TRBV20-1
j_gene: TRBJ1-1
CDR3aa: CSATLRGAGTEAFF
CDR3nt: TGCAGTGCTACCTTACGGGGGGCCGGCACTGAAGCTTTCTTT

abundance: few
d_gene: TRBD2
v_gene: TRBV19
j_gene: TRBJ2-7
CDR3aa: CASSTEAGTTTLEQYF
CDR3nt: TGTGCCAGTAGTACGGAAGCCGGGACTACAACCCTCGAGCAGTACTTC

abundance: many
d_gene: TRBD1
v_gene: TRBV5-1
j_gene: TRBJ2-5
CDR3aa: CASSLGRGLETQYF
CDR3nt: TGCGCCAGCAGCTTGGGCAGGGGGCTCGAGACCCAGTACTTC

abundance: many
d_gene: NA
v_gene: TRBV28
j_gene: TRBJ1-1
CDR3aa: CASSSPQGEDTEAFF
CDR3nt: TGTGCCAGCAGTTCACCTCAGGGTGAGGACACTGAAGCTTTCTTT

abundance: many
d_gene: TRBD1
v_gene: TRBV30
j_gene: TRBJ1-3
CDR3aa: CAWRLDRAGNTIYF
CDR3nt: TGTGCCTGGAGACTGGACAGGGCTGGAAACACCATATATTTT

abundance: many
d_gene: NA
v_gene: TRBV6-5
j_gene: TRBJ1-2
CDR3aa: CASSVTGRVYGYTF
CDR3nt: TGTGCCAGCAGCGTTACAGGGAGGGTCTATGGCTACACCTTC

abundance: many
d_gene: NA
v_gene: TRBV12-3/TRBV12-4
j_gene: TRBJ2-7
CDR3aa: CASSLSSGYAEQYF
CDR3nt: TGTGCCAGCAGTTTGAGCTCCGGATATGCCGAGCAGTACTTC

abundance: NA
d_gene: NA
v_gene: TRBV12-5
j_gene: TRBJ2-5
CDR3aa: CASGFSGSKTQYF
CDR3nt: TGTGCTAGTGGTTTCTCCGGGAGTAAGACCCAGTACTTC

abundance: many
d_gene: NA
v_gene: TRBV6-5
j_gene: TRBJ2-2
CDR3aa: CASSTPQGSNTGELFF
CDR3nt: TGTGCCAGCAGTACTCCCCAGGGATCGAACACCGGGGAGCTGTTTTTT

abundance: many
d_gene: TRBD2
v_gene: TRBV28
j_gene: TRBJ2-5
CDR3aa: CASSLYRAGVITQETQYF
CDR3nt: TGTGCCAGCAGTTTATATCGGGCGGGAGTAATAACGCAAGAGACCCAGTACTTC

abundance: NA
d_gene: NA
v_gene: TRBV11-2
j_gene: TRBJ2-7
CDR3aa: CASSPGVGDYEQYF
CDR3nt: TGTGCCAGCAGCCCGGGAGTGGGGGATTACGAGCAGTACTTC

abundance: many
d_gene: NA
v_gene: TRBV15
j_gene: TRBJ1-1
CDR3aa: CATSRDITRFTRNTEAFF
CDR3nt: TGTGCCACCAGCAGAGATATTACCCGCTTTACAAGGAACACTGAAGCTTTCTTT

abundance: many
d_gene: NA
v_gene: TRBV27
j_gene: TRBJ2-7
CDR3aa: CASSLSVLRAGEEQYF
CDR3nt: TGTGCCAGCAGTTTATCTGTTTTGAGGGCCGGGGAGGAGCAGTACTTC

abundance: many
d_gene: NA
v_gene: TRBV30
j_gene: TRBJ2-2
CDR3aa: CAWSARGTGELFF
CDR3nt: TGTGCCTGGAGTGCTAGGGGCACCGGGGAGCTGTTTTTT

abundance: few
d_gene: TRBD1
v_gene: TRBV28
j_gene: TRBJ2-5
CDR3aa: CASSPGQGASQETQYF
CDR3nt: TGTGCCAGCAGCCCTGGACAGGGGGCGAGTCAAGAGACCCAGTACTTC

abundance: many
d_gene: NA
v_gene: TRBV6-5
j_gene: TRBJ1-1
CDR3aa: CASSYTGPPVTEAFF
CDR3nt: TGTGCCAGCAGTTACACGGGGCCCCCGGTCACTGAAGCTTTCTTT

abundance: many
d_gene: TRBD1
v_gene: TRBV20-1
j_gene: TRBJ1-2
CDR3aa: CSAGTGAYGYTF
CDR3nt: TGCAGTGCTGGGACAGGTGCCTATGGCTACACCTTC

abundance: few
d_gene: TRBD1
v_gene: TRBV6-2/TRBV6-3
j_gene: TRBJ2-7
CDR3aa: CASRLWTGAYEQYF
CDR3nt: TGTGCCAGCAGGCTCTGGACAGGAGCTTACGAGCAGTACTTC

abundance: few
d_gene: NA
v_gene: TRBV6-1
j_gene: TRBJ1-6
CDR3aa: CASSRGEGRSPLHF
CDR3nt: TGTGCCAGCAGTAGGGGGGAGGGGAGGTCACCCCTCCACTTT

abundance: once
d_gene: NA
v_gene: TRBV6-1
j_gene: TRBJ2-5
CDR3aa: CASSGVRETQYF
CDR3nt: TGTGCCAGCAGTGGGGTACGAGAGACCCAGTACTTC